The 9 T cell receptor beta chains presented below share a single source sample, sequenced in a study of blood T cell repertoires in COVID-19. Libraries were prepared by immunoSEQ multiplex PCR; TCRdb keeps only in-frame clonotypes and omits some of them. In the table there are some 190,000 clones, approximately 84% of which are singletons. The sequenced sample was peripheral blood. These receptors all stem from a woman of 80 years or more with COVID-19, enrolled during active disease.

This clone was seen at least ten times. The chain uses TRBV5-1 and TRBJ1-6; 8 nucleotides line up with TRBD1. The germline V gene has CDR1 SGHRS and CDR2 YFSETQ. After removal of 4 bases from V and 8 bases from J, the junction contained 5 bases not matched to a gene. CDR3 length: 14 amino acids. The CDR3 DNA follows: TGCGCCAGCAGCCTAGGACAGGGTGATTCACCCCTCCACTTT. It translates to CASSLGQGDSPLHF.

This clone was seen only once. At one end, the junction sequence differs from germline, possibly due to a read error. This chain links TRBV24-1 with TRBJ1-2; 10 bases fit TRBD1. This CDR3 comprises 14 residues. CDR1 is KGHDR, CDR2 SFDVKD, per germline. CDR3 loop: CATSDMTGGRGHTF. Here the CDR3 DNA reads TGTGCCACCAGTGACATGACAGGGGGCCGTGGCCACACCTTC.

V usage is TRBV9 and J usage is TRBJ2-5; possibly TRBD1 for D (5 bases). The CDR3 extends over 13 amino acids. The V end lost 4 bases, the J end lost 1 base, and 8 bases lay between the germline ends. Germline V lookup: CDR1 SGDLS, CDR2 YYNGEE. DNA of the CDR3: TGTGCCAGCAGCTTGACAGCCCAAGAGACCCAGTACTTC. Residues: CASSLTAQETQYF.

The V call is TRBV5-6, the J call TRBJ2-6; no firm D call. The V end lost 0 bases, the J end lost 0 bases, and 10 bases lay between the germline ends. CDR3 length equals 17 residues. Germline assignment: CDR1 SGHDT and CDR2 YYEEEE. The CDR3 sequence is CASSLASVTSGANVLTF. The CDR3 nucleotides read TGTGCCAGCAGCTTGGCGTCAGTAACCTCTGGGGCCAACGTCCTGACTTTC.

This chain uses TRBV5-1 with TRBJ2-1, with D hard to call. Trimming left V 5 bases short and J 2 bases short, with 5 bases between. Germline V gives CDR1 SGHRS, CDR2 YFSETQ. The CDR3 consists of 12 residues. The CDR3 loop reads CASSRTYNEQFF. For the CDR3, the DNA is TGCGCCAGCAGTAGAACCTACAATGAGCAGTTCTTC.

V is TRBV2 and J is TRBJ1-2; D is undetermined. In germline, CDR1 is SNHLY, CDR2 FYNNEI. The V and J ends lost 7 bases and 4 bases respectively, with 16 bases between them. The CDR3 covers 14 residues. CDR3 in DNA: TGTGCCAGCATCCCCGGGCGGGGTCCCTATGGCTACACCTTC. This translates into CASIPGRGPYGYTF.

A few counts support this clone. V is TRBV10-2 and J is TRBJ1-1; D possibly corresponds to TRBD1 (6 bases). Germline V gives CDR1 WSHSY, CDR2 SAAADI. This CDR3 contains 17 residues. V lost 1 base to trimming and J lost 4 bases, with 19 bases between them. CDR3 loop: CASSELGRGIGGTEAFF. DNA of the CDR3: TGCGCCAGCAGTGAGTTAGGGAGGGGCATAGGGGGCACTGAAGCTTTCTTT.

The chain combines TRBV3-1 (or the pseudogene TRBV3-2) with TRBJ1-6; 7 nucleotides match TRBD1. Germline trimming cut 2 bases from V and 6 bases from J; bases unmatched to any gene: 4. The CDR3 totals 15 residues. Germline CDR1 is LGHDT and CDR2 is YNNKEL (reference sequence). This CDR3 is CASSQTGESNSPLHF. In nucleotides, the CDR3 is TGTGCCAGCAGCCAAACAGGGGAATCTAATTCACCCCTCCACTTT.

This clone was seen just once. The chain combines TRBV6-5 with TRBJ1-1, with D perhaps TRBD1 (5 bases). V dropped 7 bases and J dropped 1 base, with 13 bases sitting between them. This CDR3 region has 14 residues. Germline V lookup: CDR1 MNHEY, CDR2 SVGAGI. Here the CDR3 DNA reads TGTGCCAGCAAGATACGCAGGGAGAACACTGAAGCTTTCTTT. Translation: CASKIRRENTEAFF.